Detailed here is one T cell receptor (beta chain). In the original processing: It was from reference gene primer amplification that nucleated cell counts were estimated. Clones were read by immunoSEQ multiplex PCR, and TCRdb kept only the in-frame ones, dropping some. D and trimming come from the DNA, and the V and J calls and clone size come from that table. Of more than 110,000 clones in the sample, about 89% were seen once. The sample originates from a study of blood T cell repertoires in COVID-19. Looking at the study overall: The origin of the acute and convalescent COVID-19 samples was the United States, Italy and Spain. The cDNA or gDNA used as material had been derived from T cells, B-cell-depleted T cells, or PBMCs.

The CDR3 consists of 15 residues. With V trimmed by 5 bases and J by 7 bases, 7 bases remained unmatched. Germline loops: CDR1 SGHTA, CDR2 FQGNSA. Sequences were obtained from peripheral blood. This clonotype was obtained from a man aged 55-75 years with active or convalescent COVID-19. The chain combines TRBV7-2 with TRBJ2-3, with 12 bases matching TRBD2. In nucleotides, the CDR3 is TGTGCCAGCAGCGGACTAGCGGGAATGTCTAATACGCAGTATTTT. Translation: CASSGLAGMSNTQYF.